The subject of this entry is one T cell receptor beta chain. As originally analysed: ImmunoSEQ sequences covered only the junction and lacked quality scores; filtering therefore differed. Sequencing was performed with immunoSEQ multiplex PCR; in TCRdb, only in-frame clones are kept and a portion is missing. That table gives V, J and clone size, and the DNA gave D and trimming. Seen here are roughly 500,000 clones, 70% to 85% observed once, and the top ten hold about 11%. CDR3 length equals 15 residues. V shed 2 bases and J shed 5 bases, with 15 bases lying between them. Germline V gives CDR1 MNHNS, CDR2 SASEGT. The record originates from a study of shared clonotypes between healthy human individuals. Study-wide context: The composition of the donors was a couple of women and three men aged 18 to 49.

Each of the donors was a healthy adult who was HIV-negative and had not had a recent acute infection or vaccination. Among the donors, all were Caucasian adults who lived in Nashville, Tennessee. Material: PBMCs. V usage is TRBV6-1 and J usage is TRBJ2-5; D gene unclear. The TCR was taken from a woman aged 40 to 50 in good health. Some clones in this sample may be carry-over from other donors' samples. The CDR3 DNA reads as TGTGCCAGCAGTGAAAGAGGTCTCCCCGGGGAGACCCAGTACTTC. Translation: CASSERGLPGETQYF.